Sequencing of this TCR beta chain was carried out in a study of neoadjuvant anti-PD-1 for oral cavity cancer. On the study more broadly: Patients mostly received three to four biweekly nivolumab doses at 3 mg/kg before surgery. Patients without progression received a fourth nivolumab dose around day 43, then surgical resection on days 50-56.

Germline V gene data show CDR1 as GTSNPN and CDR2 as SVGIG (reference sequence). This CDR3 is built from 14 residues. V was cut by 0 bases and J by 4 bases, with 13 bases left in between. Profiled with immunoSEQ multiplex PCR; TCRdb holds only in-frame clones, not every one. Altogether about 81,000 clones are present, roughly 80% being singletons, with the ten largest covering about 3.1%. This specimen was PBMCs, taken before nivolumab (anti-PD-1) treatment. This chain uses TRBV30 with TRBJ2-7; TRBD2 might be the D (7 bases). The receptor's source is a person between 40 and 79 years old with oral cavity squamous cell carcinoma. The CDR3 DNA sequence: TGTGCCTGGAGTGTAAGCGGGACACGATACGAGCAGTACTTC. It specifies CAWSVSGTRYEQYF.